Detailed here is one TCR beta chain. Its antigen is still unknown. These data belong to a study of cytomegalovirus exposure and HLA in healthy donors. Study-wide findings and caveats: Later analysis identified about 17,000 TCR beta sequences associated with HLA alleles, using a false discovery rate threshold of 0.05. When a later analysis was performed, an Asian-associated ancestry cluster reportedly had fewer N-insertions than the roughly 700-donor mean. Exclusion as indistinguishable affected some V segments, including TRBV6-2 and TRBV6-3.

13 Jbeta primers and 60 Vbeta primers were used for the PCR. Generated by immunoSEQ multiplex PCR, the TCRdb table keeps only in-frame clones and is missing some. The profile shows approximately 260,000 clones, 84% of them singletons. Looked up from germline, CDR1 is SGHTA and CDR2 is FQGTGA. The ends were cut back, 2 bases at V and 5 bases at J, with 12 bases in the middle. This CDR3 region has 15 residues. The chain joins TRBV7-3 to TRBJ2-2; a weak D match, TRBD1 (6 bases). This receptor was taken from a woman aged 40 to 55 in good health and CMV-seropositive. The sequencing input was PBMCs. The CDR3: CASSLFPGETGELFF. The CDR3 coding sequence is TGTGCCAGCAGCTTATTCCCAGGGGAAACCGGGGAGCTGTTTTTT.